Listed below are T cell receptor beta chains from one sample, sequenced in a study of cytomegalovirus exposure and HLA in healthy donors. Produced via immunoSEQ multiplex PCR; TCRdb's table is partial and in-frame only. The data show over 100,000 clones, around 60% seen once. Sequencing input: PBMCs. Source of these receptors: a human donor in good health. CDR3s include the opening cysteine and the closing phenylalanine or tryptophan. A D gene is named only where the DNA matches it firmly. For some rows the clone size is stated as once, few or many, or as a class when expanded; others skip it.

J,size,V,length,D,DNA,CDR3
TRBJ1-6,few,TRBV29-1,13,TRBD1,TGCAGCGTTATGACAGGGACGGGGTCACCCCTCCACTTT,CSVMTGTGSPLHF
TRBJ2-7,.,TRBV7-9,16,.,TGTTCCAGCACCGGGGGTGGACTCAGGAGCTCCTACGAGCAGTACTTC,CSSTGGGLRSSYEQYF
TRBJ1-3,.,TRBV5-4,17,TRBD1,TGTGCCAGCAGCTCCTGGGACAGACCAATCTCTGGAAACACCATATATTTT,CASSSWDRPISGNTIYF
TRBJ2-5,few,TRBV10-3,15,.,TGTGCCATCAGTGAGTTTGCGGGCCCGGAAGAGACCCAGTACTTC,CAISEFAGPEETQYF
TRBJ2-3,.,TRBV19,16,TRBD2,TGTGCCAGTAGTATATTAGCGGGAGCGAACACAGATACGCAGTATTTT,CASSILAGANTDTQYF
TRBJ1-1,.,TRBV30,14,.,TGTGCCTGGAGTGTAGGTCAGGTCAAGCCTGAAGCTTTCTTT,CAWSVGQVKPEAFF
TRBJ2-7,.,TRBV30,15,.,TGTGCCTGGAGCGCGACCGGGACGGGGGCCTACGAGCAGTACTTC,CAWSATGTGAYEQYF
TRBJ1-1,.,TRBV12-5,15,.,TGTGCTAGTGGTTGGGCAGGGGCCCTGGGCACTGAAGCTTTCTTT,CASGWAGALGTEAFF
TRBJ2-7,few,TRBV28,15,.,TGTGCCAGCAGTCTAGTCGGTGGAGGATTCTACGAGCAGTACTTC,CASSLVGGGFYEQYF
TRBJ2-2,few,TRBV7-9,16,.,TGTGCCAGCAGCCCGTCGGACAGAGTGAACACCGGGGAGCTGTTTTTT,CASSPSDRVNTGELFF
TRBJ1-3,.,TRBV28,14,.,TGTGCCACGTCGACCTACGGGTCTGGAAACACCATATATTTT,CATSTYGSGNTIYF
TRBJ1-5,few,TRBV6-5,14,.,TGTGCCAGCAGTTACGTGAGGGGGGGTCAGCCCCAGCATTTT,CASSYVRGGQPQHF
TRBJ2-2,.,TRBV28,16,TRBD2,TGTGCCAGCAGTTTAGAACTGGGCGGGAGCACCGGGGAGCTGTTTTTT,CASSLELGGSTGELFF
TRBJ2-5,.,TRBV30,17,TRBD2,TGTGCCTGGAGTCTGGGGGGGGTAGCGGGTCTCCAAGAGACCCAGTACTTC,CAWSLGGVAGLQETQYF
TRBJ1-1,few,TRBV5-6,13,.,TGTGCCAGCAGCTTGCTAAGATACACTGAAGCTTTCTTT,CASSLLRYTEAFF
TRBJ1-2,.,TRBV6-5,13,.,TGTGCCAGCAGTTACAGCAGGGACTATGGCTACACCTTC,CASSYSRDYGYTF
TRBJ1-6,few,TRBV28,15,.,TGTGCCAGCAGTGGGGCTGGCCAGGGGTATTCACCCCTCCACTTT,CASSGAGQGYSPLHF
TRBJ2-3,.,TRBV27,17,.,TGTGCCAGCAGTTTATCGGGCCTGGCCTACTGGCCAGATACGCAGTATTTT,CASSLSGLAYWPDTQYF
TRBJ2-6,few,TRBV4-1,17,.,TGCGCCAGCAGTCCCGGGACTTTCGTCTCTGGGGCCAACGTCCTGACTTTC,CASSPGTFVSGANVLTF
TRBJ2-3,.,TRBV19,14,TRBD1,TGTGCCAGCAGAGACAGGGCCCGCACAGATACGCAGTATTTT,CASRDRARTDTQYF
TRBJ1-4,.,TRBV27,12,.,TGTGCCAGCTACCGGGGTGAGGAAAAACTGTTTTTT,CASYRGEEKLFF
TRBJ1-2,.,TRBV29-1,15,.,TGCAGCGTTGAAGATCTTAGGGGTCTAGCGAGGGGCTACACCTTC,CSVEDLRGLARGYTF
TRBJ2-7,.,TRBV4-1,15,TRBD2,TGCGCCAGCAGCCAAGCCCGGGGGGGAGCCTACGAGCAGTACTTC,CASSQARGGAYEQYF
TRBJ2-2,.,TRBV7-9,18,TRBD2,TGTGCCAGCAGCCCTAGGACTAGCGGCCATGGGGGGACCGGGGAGCTGTTTTTT,CASSPRTSGHGGTGELFF
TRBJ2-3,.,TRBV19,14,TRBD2,TGTGCCAGTAGTCGGAGCGGGAGTGCAGATACGCAGTATTTT,CASSRSGSADTQYF
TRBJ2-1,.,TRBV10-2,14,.,TGCGCCAGCAAGACTAGTGGAGGTGATAATGAGCAGTTCTTC,CASKTSGGDNEQFF
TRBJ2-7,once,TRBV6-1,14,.,TGTGCCAGCAATGCCGGGGTAGGGATCGCCGAGCAGTACTTC,CASNAGVGIAEQYF
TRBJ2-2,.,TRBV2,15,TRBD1,TGTGCCAGCAGTGTTAGGGAAACAGGGGGCCGGGAGCTGTTTTTT,CASSVRETGGRELFF
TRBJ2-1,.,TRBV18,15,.,TGTGCCAGCTCACCAAAGGGAGGGGGTATCAATGAGCAGTTCTTC,CASSPKGGGINEQFF
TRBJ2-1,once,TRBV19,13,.,TGTGCCAGTAGCCGGGGATCTTGGGATGAGCAGTTCTTC,CASSRGSWDEQFF
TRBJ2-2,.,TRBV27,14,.,TGTGCCAGCAGTTTAGGAGGGGACACCGGGGAGCTGTTTTTT,CASSLGGDTGELFF
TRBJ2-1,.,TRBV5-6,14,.,TGTGCCAGCAGCTTGAGGCCTAGCGAGCATGAGCAGTTCTTC,CASSLRPSEHEQFF
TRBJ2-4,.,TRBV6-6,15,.,TGTGCCAGCAGACCAACAGGGTTAGCCAAAAACATTCAGTACTTC,CASRPTGLAKNIQYF
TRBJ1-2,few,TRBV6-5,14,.,TGTGCCACCGGACTCCGGGGAGCTAACTATGGCTACACCTTC,CATGLRGANYGYTF
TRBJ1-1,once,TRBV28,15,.,TGTGCCAGCACAAAAGCAGGGGTTTCGGACACTGAAGCTTTCTTT,CASTKAGVSDTEAFF
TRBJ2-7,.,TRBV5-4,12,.,TGTGCCAGCAGCTTGGGCGGAGGCGAGCAGTACTTC,CASSLGGGEQYF
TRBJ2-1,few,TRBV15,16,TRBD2,TGTGCCACCAGCAGAGGGGAGACTAGCGGGAACCATGAGCAGTTCTTC,CATSRGETSGNHEQFF